This TCR beta chain was sequenced for a study of blood T cell repertoires in COVID-19. For the study at large: Sources were T cells, B-cell-depleted T cells, or PBMCs; the material itself was cDNA or gDNA.

The CDR3 length is 15 residues. Deletions cut 6 bases from V and 0 bases from J, with 12 bases between. Germline CDR1 is MNHEY and CDR2 is SVGAGI. Original analysis: Amplified reference gene primers provided the basis for estimating nucleated cell counts. The data were produced by immunoSEQ multiplex PCR, yet TCRdb's version contains in-frame clones alone and is incomplete. The DNA gave D and trimming, while V, J and clone size come from that table. The table includes about 220,000 clones, about 85% detected once. J is TRBJ2-1 and V is TRBV6-5; weak D call: TRBD2 (6 bases). This sequence was found in a woman aged 55-70 years who had recovered from COVID-19. The sample comprised peripheral blood. The CDR3 region is CASRVLGGSYNEQFF. The CDR3 DNA reads TGTGCCAGCAGGGTACTGGGGGGCTCCTACAATGAGCAGTTCTTC.